This is a list of T cell receptor beta chains from one sample in a study of radiation and T cells in renal cell carcinoma. The table came from immunoSEQ multiplex PCR; TCRdb's copy has only in-frame clones and leaves some out. Here the sample spans around 8,600 clones, about two thirds being singletons. This specimen was tumor tissue, taken from a patient whose treatment was nephrectomy without radiotherapy. These receptor sequences come from an older woman with renal cell carcinoma. The CDR3 runs from the conserved cysteine through the conserved F or W. The D gene is left open where the match is weak. A clone size is listed for some rows: how often the clone was seen (once, few, many), or a class if it is expanded.

cdr3_length	clone_size	d_call	v_call	j_call	cdr3_nt	cdr3_aa
15	-	-	TRBV10-3	TRBJ1-1	TGTGCCATCAGTGAGTTACAGGGCCTGAACACTGAAGCTTTCTTT	CAISELQGLNTEAFF
15	few	-	TRBV7-2	TRBJ2-7	TGTGCCAGCAGTTTTCAAATCGGGTCCCCCTACGAGCAGTACTTC	CASSFQIGSPYEQYF
14	-	-	TRBV5-4	TRBJ1-1	TGTGCCAGCACTAGTGGATTGGGGAACACTGAAGCTTTCTTT	CASTSGLGNTEAFF
15	-	-	TRBV6-1	TRBJ2-7	-	CASGVDFGEVYEQYF
13	few	TRBD1	TRBV27	TRBJ1-3	TGTGCCAGCAGCGGGACAGGAGGAAACACCATATATTTT	CASSGTGGNTIYF
13	-	-	TRBV5-6	TRBJ1-2	TGTGCCAGCAGCTCCCCAGGGAACTATGGCTACACCTTC	CASSSPGNYGYTF
17	-	-	TRBV21-1	TRBJ1-6	TGTGCCAGCAGCAAAGAGGGCTGGGGCAGATATAATTCACCCCTCCACTTT	CASSKEGWGRYNSPLHF
14	-	-	TRBV4-1	TRBJ2-2	TGCGCCAGCAGCCAAGGCCGGGACACCGGGGAGCTGTTTTTT	CASSQGRDTGELFF
14	-	-	TRBV30	TRBJ1-2	TGTGCCTGGAGTGTAACTGGGGGCAGTATGAGCTACACCTTC	CAWSVTGGSMSYTF
15	-	-	TRBV5-8	TRBJ1-1	TGTGCCAGCAGCGCAAGGGGTACAGGGACCACTGAAGCTTTCTTT	CASSARGTGTTEAFF
15	-	-	TRBV7-6	TRBJ1-1	TGTGCCAGCAGCCCTGTGCTGGCCTCGAACACTGAAGCTTTCTTT	CASSPVLASNTEAFF
17	-	TRBD2	TRBV13	TRBJ2-1	TGTGCCAGCAGCTTCCTAGCGGGGGGTAGCTCCTACAATGAGCAGTTCTTC	CASSFLAGGSSYNEQFF
17	-	TRBD2	TRBV11-2	TRBJ2-5	TGTGCCAGCAGCCCGCCGGGGGGACTAGCCGCGCAAGAGACCCAGTACTTC	CASSPPGGLAAQETQYF
15	medium-sized	-	TRBV2	TRBJ1-2	TGTGCCAGCAGTGAATTGGGGACGGACCTCTATGGCTACACCTTC	CASSELGTDLYGYTF
11	-	-	TRBV6-1	TRBJ1-2	TGTGCCAGCCAGGGGTTCTATGGCTACACCTTC	CASQGFYGYTF
14	-	-	TRBV6-4	TRBJ2-2	TGTGCCAGCAGCTACACAGGGTCTGTCGGGGAGCTGTTTTTT	CASSYTGSVGELFF
15	once	TRBD2	TRBV7-2	TRBJ2-2	TGTGCCACCAATCGGGGGGTTCTAGGCGCCGGGGAGCTGTTTTTT	CATNRGVLGAGELFF
14	-	TRBD1	TRBV6-5	TRBJ1-1	TGTGCCAGCAGGGAACAGGGGATGAACACTGAAGCTTTCTTT	CASREQGMNTEAFF
19	-	TRBD1	TRBV6-4	TRBJ1-1	TGTGCCAGCAGTGACTCGGGGACAGGGAGGGGCAGGGGCTGTTTCTTAGCTTTCTTT	CASSDSGTGRGRGCFLAFF
16	-	TRBD2	TRBV7-8	TRBJ2-3	TGTGCCAGCAGCCGCGGGGGGGCGGGCTACACAGATACGCAGTATTTT	CASSRGGAGYTDTQYF
15	-	-	TRBV27	TRBJ1-5	TGTGCCAGCAGTTTCGGCAGGGGTGGCAATCAGCCCCAGCATTTT	CASSFGRGGNQPQHF
16	once	-	TRBV13	TRBJ2-1	TGTGCCAGCAGCCCCCAAACGGGGGGCGCCTACAATGAGCAGTTCTTC	CASSPQTGGAYNEQFF
13	few	-	TRBV19	TRBJ2-1	TGTGCCAGTAGTATAGTCCGGTACAATGAGCAGTTCTTC	CASSIVRYNEQFF
16	-	-	TRBV5-4	TRBJ2-3	TGTGCCAGCAGCGCGGAGAGGGTAACTAGCACAGATACGCAGTATTTT	CASSAERVTSTDTQYF
13	-	-	TRBV6-1	TRBJ1-2	TGTGCCAGCAGTGCCCCAAAGCTCTATGGCTACACCTTC	CASSAPKLYGYTF
16	few	-	TRBV11-2	TRBJ1-2	TGTGCCAGCAGCTTAGGGTTCGGCAGCTCGGGCTATGGCTACACCTTC	CASSLGFGSSGYGYTF
14	-	-	TRBV5-5	TRBJ1-1	TGTGCCAGCAGCTTAGGCAGGGGTACGGGTGAAGCTTTCTTT	CASSLGRGTGEAFF
14	-	-	TRBV5-6	TRBJ2-2	TGTGCCAGCAGCTTGGGTTTGGAACACGGGGAGCTGTTTTTT	CASSLGLEHGELFF
14	once	TRBD1	TRBV5-6	TRBJ1-1	TGTGCCAGCAGCTTGACGGACAGGGGCTTCGAAGCTTTCTTT	CASSLTDRGFEAFF